The clone carrying this T cell receptor (beta chain) was detected once. Its antigen is currently unknown. 60 Vbeta and 13 Jbeta primers were used in PCR. Here immunoSEQ multiplex PCR was the method, and the copy in TCRdb shows in-frame clones only, minus some. Of some 200,000 clones in the sample, roughly 83% were seen once. Per germline, CDR1 SGDLS and CDR2 YYNGEE. There are 16 residues in the CDR3. Trimming at V came to 4 bases and at J to 9 bases, leaving 13 bases not matched to a gene. The data were taken from a study of cytomegalovirus exposure and HLA in healthy donors. Study outcomes and limitations: Later analysis revealed greater clonal expansion in HLA-associated TCR beta chains than in equally common others. Despite most TCR sequences being rare, some public TCRs occurred in many donors. Among TCR beta chains, those listed as cytomegalovirus-associated numbered about 150. TCR beta V- and J-gene trimming was later associated with a missense DCLRE1C variant.

The sample was PBMCs. This chain uses TRBV9 with TRBJ1-6, with TRBD1 matching 7 bases. The source of this sequence is a girl aged 5 to 17 in good health and CMV-seronegative. The CDR3 spells CASSTQTGVSGSPLHF. CDR3 sequence (DNA): TGTGCCAGCAGCACCCAAACAGGGGTCTCAGGTTCACCCCTCCACTTT.